This TCR beta chain comes out of a study of cytomegalovirus exposure and HLA in healthy donors. Study overall: Early release data held 80 million to 100 million unique TCRs from HLA-typed donors. Study-wide findings and caveats: The later analysis indicated that the majority of CMV-associated TCR beta chains appeared HLA-restricted. Presence/absence analyses assumed roughly uniform sequencing depth across donors.

Concerning this clone itself: The antigen remains unidentified.

The study ran its PCR with 60 Vbeta and 13 Jbeta primers. Assay: immunoSEQ multiplex PCR; the TCRdb copy retains only in-frame clones and omits some. This table has a few hundred thousand clones, over 90% appearing once. Though probably carrying unrecorded immune exposures, donors were nominally healthy at sampling. The TCR originated in a girl aged 2-10 years in good health and CMV-seronegative. Sequences were obtained from PBMCs.

Here the CDR3 reads CASSLDYGNYGYTF. CDR3 sequence (DNA): TGTGCCAGCAGCTTGGACTATGGGAACTATGGCTACACCTTC. The genes are TRBV5-6 and TRBJ1-2, with D hard to call. Germline V gives CDR1 SGHDT, CDR2 YYEEEE. V was shortened by 0 bases and J by 2 bases, with 8 bases between the two germline ends. CDR3 length: 14 residues. The full variable domain, its missing parts supplied by reference TRBV5-6 and TRBJ1-2, is DAGVTQSPTHLIKTRGQQVTLRCSPKSGHDTVSWYQQALGQGPQFIFQYYEEEERQRGNFPDRFSGHQFPNYSSELNVNALLLGDSALYLCASSLDYGNYGYTFGSGTRLTVV.